This is a list of T cell receptor beta chains from one sample in a study of cytomegalovirus exposure and HLA in healthy donors. The assay was immunoSEQ multiplex PCR, and TCRdb's table has in-frame clones only and misses some. This table holds about 180,000 clones, roughly 80% found once. The specimen was PBMCs. The receptors come from a man aged 35-49 years in good health and CMV-seronegative. Both conserved end residues are part of each CDR3.

CDR3aa: CASSPNGNSGNTIYF
j_gene: TRBJ1-3
v_gene: TRBV28

CDR3aa: CASSSGTENEKLFF
j_gene: TRBJ1-4
v_gene: TRBV7-7

CDR3aa: CAIRGTAYPGYTF
j_gene: TRBJ1-2
v_gene: TRBV10-3

CDR3aa: CASSSGQGATYGYTF
j_gene: TRBJ1-2
v_gene: TRBV5-1

CDR3aa: CASSVPGGAGSSYNEQFF
j_gene: TRBJ2-1
v_gene: TRBV9

CDR3aa: CASSQAGTGLTGELFF
j_gene: TRBJ2-2
v_gene: TRBV18

CDR3aa: CASSLGLAGGETQYF
j_gene: TRBJ2-5
v_gene: TRBV28

CDR3aa: CASIDSMNTEAFF
j_gene: TRBJ1-1
v_gene: TRBV27

CDR3aa: CASSPRGRPGNTIYF
j_gene: TRBJ1-3
v_gene: TRBV9

CDR3aa: CASSYSGGAYQPQHF
j_gene: TRBJ1-5
v_gene: TRBV6-5